Reported below is one T cell receptor (beta chain). TCRdb's table, derived via immunoSEQ multiplex PCR, lists solely in-frame clones and lacks some. The repertoire holds approximately 260,000 clones, with around nine tenths as singletons. These data come from a study of blood T cell repertoires in COVID-19. This CDR3 has 14 residues. CDR1 and CDR2 from the germline V gene are SGHAT and FQNNGV. Trimming removed 5 bases from V and 0 bases from J, with 9 bases in between. This study enrolled people aged 18 to 89 from 24 US geographic areas. Cohorts were determined from participant-reported clinical history. Two consecutive negative NP/OP PCR tests, clearance, or resolved symptoms defined Cohort 3 recovery.

The rearrangement links TRBV11-2 to TRBJ2-3; D not certain. The sample taken for sequencing was PBMCs or T cells enriched from blood (not recorded which). The sequence derives from a woman between 18 and 29 years old who had recovered from COVID-19. This CDR3 reads CASSDRVSTDTQYF. In DNA, the CDR3 is TGTGCCAGCAGCGACCGGGTTAGCACAGATACGCAGTATTTT.